This entry lists 2 T cell receptor beta chains sequenced from one sample in a study of PD-1 blockade in mismatch repair-deficient tumors. Assay: immunoSEQ multiplex PCR; the TCRdb copy retains only in-frame clones and omits some. Here the sample spans about 39,000 clones, over 80% being singletons. This specimen consisted of PBMCs, obtained around 40 weeks after starting pembrolizumab. The receptors originated from an adult with mismatch repair-deficient cancer.

The J gene is TRBJ2-3, the V gene TRBV9, with 10 bases aligning to TRBD2. The junction had 9 bases not matched to a gene; V was cut back by 2 bases and J by 0 bases. The V gene's germline CDR1 is SGDLS and CDR2 YYNGEE. The CDR3 is made up of 18 amino acids. CDR3 DNA sequence: TGTGCCAGCAGCGTTCCCGGGACTAGCGAACCTAGCACAGATACGCAGTATTTT. Translation gives CASSVPGTSEPSTDTQYF.

The CDR3 protein is CASGHPPGAAGGVYNEQFF. The CDR3 bases are TGTGCCAGCGGTCACCCCCCGGGGGCAGCGGGAGGTGTGTACAATGAGCAGTTCTTC. The chain combines TRBV9 with TRBJ2-1; TRBD2 aligns across 9 bases. Looked up from germline, CDR1 is SGDLS and CDR2 is YYNGEE. With V trimmed by 7 bases and J by 4 bases, 21 bases remained unmatched. The CDR3 is 19 residues long.